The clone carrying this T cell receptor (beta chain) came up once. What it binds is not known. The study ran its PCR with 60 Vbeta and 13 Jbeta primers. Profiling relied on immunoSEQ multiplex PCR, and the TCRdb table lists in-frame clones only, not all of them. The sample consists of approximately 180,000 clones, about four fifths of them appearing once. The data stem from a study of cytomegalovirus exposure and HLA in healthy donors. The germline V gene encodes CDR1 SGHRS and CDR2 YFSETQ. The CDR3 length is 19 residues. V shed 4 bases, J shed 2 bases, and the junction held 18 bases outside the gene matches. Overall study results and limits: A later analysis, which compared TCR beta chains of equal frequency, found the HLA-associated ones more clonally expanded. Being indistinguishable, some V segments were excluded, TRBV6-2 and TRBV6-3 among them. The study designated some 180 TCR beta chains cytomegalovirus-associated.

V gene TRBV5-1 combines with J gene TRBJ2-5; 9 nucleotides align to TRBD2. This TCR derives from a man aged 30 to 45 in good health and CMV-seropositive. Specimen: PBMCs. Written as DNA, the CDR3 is TGCGCCAGCAGCCCGGGGGGTAGCGGGAGATCAAGCAATCAAGAGACCCAGTACTTC. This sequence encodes CASSPGGSGRSSNQETQYF.